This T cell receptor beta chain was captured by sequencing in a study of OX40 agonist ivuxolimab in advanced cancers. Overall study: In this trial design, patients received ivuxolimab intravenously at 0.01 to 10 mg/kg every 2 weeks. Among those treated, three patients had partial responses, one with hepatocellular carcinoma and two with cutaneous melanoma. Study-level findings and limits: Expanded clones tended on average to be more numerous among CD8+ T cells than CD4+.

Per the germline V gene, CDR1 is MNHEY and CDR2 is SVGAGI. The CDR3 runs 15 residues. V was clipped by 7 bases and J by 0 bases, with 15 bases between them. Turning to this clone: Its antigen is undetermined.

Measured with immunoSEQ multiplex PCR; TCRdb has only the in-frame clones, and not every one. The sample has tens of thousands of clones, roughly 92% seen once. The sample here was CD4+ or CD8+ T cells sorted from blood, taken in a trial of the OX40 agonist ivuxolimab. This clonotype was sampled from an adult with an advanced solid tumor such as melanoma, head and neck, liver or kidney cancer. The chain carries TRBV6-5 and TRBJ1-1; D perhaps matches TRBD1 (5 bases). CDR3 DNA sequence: TGTGCCAGCACTTTACTACAGGACATGAACACTGAAGCTTTCTTT. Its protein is CASTLLQDMNTEAFF.